A single sample is the source of the 9 T cell receptor beta chains below, sequenced in a study of blood T cell repertoires in COVID-19. TCRdb's copy holds only in-frame clones and misses some; the assay was immunoSEQ multiplex PCR. This sample has about 58,000 clones; roughly 79% occur once, and the top ten carry under 5%. Sequencing was performed on peripheral blood. All receptors derive from a human donor in a cohort sampled during active COVID-19.

This chain uses TRBV3-1 (or the pseudogene TRBV3-2) with TRBJ1-6; D remains unclear. V dropped 2 bases and J dropped 9 bases, with 14 bases sitting between them. The CDR3 is 15 residues long. CDR1 LGHDT and CDR2 YNNKEL come from the germline V gene (reference sequence). The CDR3 reads CASSQQEVLGSPLHF. CDR3 coding DNA: TGTGCCAGCAGCCAACAAGAGGTGTTAGGTTCACCCCTCCACTTT.

The V gene is TRBV4-3, the J gene TRBJ1-4; TRBD1 is a possible D gene (6 bases). V lost 4 bases and J 2 bases, leaving 14 bases between the germline ends. This CDR3 region has 16 residues. Germline V gives CDR1 LGHNA, CDR2 YSLEER. Here the CDR3 DNA reads TGCGCCAGCAGCCGCCTGACAACAGGGACTAATGAAAAACTGTTTTTT. Its protein is CASSRLTTGTNEKLFF.

The V gene is TRBV6-2 or TRBV6-3, the J gene TRBJ2-5; the match to TRBD2 covers 7 bases. CDR1 is MNHEY, CDR2 SVGEGT, per germline. After removal of 7 bases from V and 7 bases from J, the junction contained 12 bases not matched to a gene. The CDR3 has 14 residues. CDR3 nucleotide sequence: TGTGCCAGCACCCCTCCGCGGGAGAGGGCGACCCAGTACTTC. This encodes CASTPPRERATQYF.

This clone was observed a few times. The V and J genes are TRBV2 and TRBJ1-5; D is possibly TRBD1 (6 bases). Between the trimmed V and J ends, which lost 2 bases and 4 bases, there was a span of 12 bases. Germline loops: CDR1 SNHLY, CDR2 FYNNEI. The CDR3 extends over 15 amino acids. The DNA of the CDR3 is TGTGCCAGCAGTGAATGGGGGGGCGGGAATCAGCCCCAGCATTTT. Protein: CASSEWGGGNQPQHF. Drawing the rest from reference TRBV2 and TRBJ1-5, the complete variable domain is EPEVTQTPSHQVTQMGQEVILRCVPISNHLYFYWYRQILGQKVEFLVSFYNNEISEKSEIFDDQFSVERPDGSNFTLKIRSTKLEDSAMYFCASSEWGGGNQPQHFGDGTRLSIL.

This sequence joins TRBV9 and TRBJ2-7, with 7 nucleotides matching TRBD1. The CDR3 covers 15 residues. J gave up 4 bases and V 5 bases, and 12 bases lay outside the gene matches. Germline V CDR1 and CDR2: SGDLS, YYNGEE. The CDR3 DNA is TGTGCCAGCAGTGCCGACAGGGAAGAGGAGTACGAGCAGTACTTC. Translating it yields CASSADREEEYEQYF.

This clone occurred a few times. The chain combines TRBV4-1 with TRBJ1-5; unclear D gene. V was clipped by 3 bases and J by 0 bases, with 9 bases between them. The CDR3 consists of 15 residues. Germline-derived CDR1 and CDR2 are MGHRA and YSYEKL. The CDR3 region is CASSQGSNSNQPQHF. CDR3 bases: TGCGCCAGCAGCCAGGGCTCTAATAGCAATCAGCCCCAGCATTTT.

The CDR3 nucleotides read TGTGCCAGCAGGGGGGGGTTTACTGGCTACACCTTC. Protein product: CASRGGFTGYTF. The chain has TRBV2 and TRBJ1-2; weak D call: TRBD1 (5 bases). This CDR3 spans 12 amino acids. Germline V gives CDR1 SNHLY, CDR2 FYNNEI. V lost 6 bases, J lost 7 bases, and 12 bases lay in between. The entire variable domain, with the rest obtained from reference TRBV2 and TRBJ1-2, is as follows: EPEVTQTPSHQVTQMGQEVILRCVPISNHLYFYWYRQILGQKVEFLVSFYNNEISEKSEIFDDQFSVERPDGSNFTLKIRSTKLEDSAMYFCASRGGFTGYTFGSGTRLTVV.

The chain combines TRBV7-9 with TRBJ2-3, with D possibly matching TRBD1 (5 bases). This CDR3 has 15 residues. The V end lost 1 base, the J end lost 1 base, and 9 bases lay between the germline ends. The germline gives CDR1 SEHNR, CDR2 FQNEAQ (reference sequence). This chain's CDR3 is CASSLGVGGTDTQYF. In DNA, the CDR3 is TGTGCCAGCAGCTTAGGTGTAGGGGGCACAGATACGCAGTATTTT.

The rearrangement uses TRBV27 and TRBJ2-4; no firm D call. Trimming pared 6 bases from V and 0 bases from J, leaving 15 bases between. The CDR3 covers 16 residues. Germline CDR1 and CDR2: MNHEY and SMNVEV (reference sequence). Here the CDR3 reads CASSPERALAKNIQYF. Here the CDR3 DNA reads TGTGCCAGCAGCCCCGAGCGAGCACTAGCCAAAAACATTCAGTACTTC.